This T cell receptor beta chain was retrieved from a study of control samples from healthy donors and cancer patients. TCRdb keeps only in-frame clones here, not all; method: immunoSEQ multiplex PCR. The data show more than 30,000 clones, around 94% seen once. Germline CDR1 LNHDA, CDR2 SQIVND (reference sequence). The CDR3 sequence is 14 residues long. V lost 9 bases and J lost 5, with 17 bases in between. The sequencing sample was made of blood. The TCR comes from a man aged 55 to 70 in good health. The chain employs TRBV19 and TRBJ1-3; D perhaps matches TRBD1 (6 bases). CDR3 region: CASLGQPGRNTIYF. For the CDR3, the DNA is TGTGCCAGCTTGGGACAACCCGGTCGAAACACCATATATTTT.